Given below is one T cell receptor beta chain in context. CDR3 length: 16 residues. Trimming removed 3 bases from V and 5 bases from J; junction bases left unmatched: 13. The germline CDR1 and CDR2 sequences are SGHNT and YYREEE (reference sequence). In the original workflow: Reference gene primer amplification in the assay estimated nucleated cell counts. This table comes from immunoSEQ multiplex PCR, and its TCRdb copy is limited to in-frame clones, with some not included. That table gives V, J and clone size, and the DNA gave D and trimming. The table lists 100,000 to 120,000 clones, around 84% of them singletons. The data belong to a study of blood T cell repertoires in COVID-19. About the research overall: Collection of acute and convalescent COVID-19 samples took place in the United States, Italy and Spain. T cells, B-cell-depleted T cells, or PBMCs supplied cDNA or gDNA.

The clonotype comes from a man aged 40-49 years with acute or convalescent COVID-19. Material: peripheral blood. V usage is TRBV5-4 and J usage is TRBJ2-5; TRBD1 agrees at 7 bases. The CDR3: CASSSGQPKFRETQYF. CDR3 sequence (DNA): TGTGCCAGCAGCTCGGGACAGCCGAAGTTTCGGGAGACCCAGTACTTC.